The 10 T cell receptor beta chains below all came from one sample that was sequenced in a study of CD8+CD57+ T cells in acquired aplastic anemia. Investigators profiled TCR beta VDJ and CDR3 from genomic DNA template. Using its own MiXCR run on the reads, TCRdb lists one record per CDR3 protein. The data show hundreds of thousands of distinct CDR3 sequences, about 70% seen once. The sample consisted of sorted CD4+, CD8+, or CD8+CD57+ T cells (not recorded which) from PBMCs. These receptors were collected from a human donor in good health, serving as a control.

The chain couples TRBV9 to TRBJ1-2; weak D call: TRBD1 (5 bases). Trimming left V 0 bases short and J 1 base short, with 10 bases between. The CDR3 sequence is 15 residues long. The germline gives CDR1 SGDLS, CDR2 YYNGEE. CDR3 sequence (DNA): TGTGCCAGCAGCGTAGTGGTTGGGGGTAACTATGGCTACACCTTC. Encoded protein: CASSVVVGGNYGYTF.

This clonotype was seen just once. The chain employs TRBV7-9 and TRBJ2-7; D perhaps matches TRBD2 (5 bases). Germline V lookup: CDR1 SEHNR, CDR2 FQNEAQ (reference sequence). This CDR3 has 16 residues. The V end was cut by 5 bases, the J end by 10 bases, with 27 bases between. As DNA, the CDR3 is TGTGCCAGCAGCGCGGGCAGCACTAGTACGGCAGCTTTCCAGTACTTC. Amino acids: CASSAGSTSTAAFQYF.

The V call is TRBV20-1, the J call TRBJ1-6; maybe TRBD1 (6 bases). V dropped 6 bases and J dropped 7 bases, with 19 bases sitting between them. This CDR3 has 15 amino acids. Germline CDR1 and CDR2: DFQATT and SNEGSKA (reference sequence). CDR3 protein: CSARLSEGVNSPLHF. CDR3 nucleotide sequence: TGCAGTGCCCGGCTATCGGAGGGGGTAAATTCACCCCTCCACTTT.

The rearrangement uses TRBV7-2 and TRBJ1-1; tentative D call: TRBD1 (5 bases). The germline gives CDR1 SGHTA, CDR2 FQGNSA. V dropped 4 bases and J dropped 1 base, with 13 bases sitting between them. The CDR3 is 15 residues long. CDR3 sequence: CASSSQGRENTEAFF. The CDR3 region has the DNA TGTGCCAGCAGCTCCCAGGGACGGGAGAACACTGAAGCTTTCTTT.

This clonotype was observed many times. The chain employs TRBV5-1 and TRBJ1-2; D uncertain. This CDR3 has 12 residues. The ends were cut back, 0 bases at V and 14 bases at J, with 14 bases in the middle. Germline lookup yields CDR1 SGHRS and CDR2 YFSETQ. In nucleotides, the CDR3 is TGCGCCAGCAGCTTGGCTCCCGAAGCTATGACCTTC. Residues: CASSLAPEAMTF.

This clonotype appeared many times. No DNA is shown, since the ends of the CDR3 on it are uncertain; the CDR3 is the one TCRdb lists. The V gene is TRBV7-2, the J gene TRBJ1-1; TRBD1, as called in the table, went unchecked against the DNA. Germline values: CDR1 SGHTA, CDR2 FQGNSA. Counting both end residues, the CDR3 totals 13 amino acids. The CDR3: CASSFGFGQGTFF.

On this clonotype itself: Because the CDR3 is missing its conserved closing phenylalanine or tryptophan, this is likely a read error. The DNA is left out, because the CDR3 cannot be placed on it with certainty; the CDR3 is given as TCRdb lists it. CDR3 loop: CASSVATGGLLDT. This rearrangement joins TRBV7-3 to TRBJ2-7; the D call TRBD1 from the table was never checked on the DNA. The CDR3 contains 13 residues when both ends are counted. Germline assignment: CDR1 SGHTA and CDR2 FQGTGA.

The chain recombines TRBV29-1 with TRBJ2-1, with unresolved D. This CDR3 is built from 12 residues. Germline-derived CDR1 and CDR2 are SQVTM and ANQGSEA. Trimming took off 3 bases at V and 11 bases at J, with 14 bases between the two ends. The CDR3 loop reads CSVDQAQAKQFF. CDR3 in DNA: TGCAGCGTTGATCAGGCGCAGGCGAAGCAGTTCTTC.

Ten or more counts support this clonotype. The chain links TRBV12-3 or TRBV12-4 to TRBJ2-3, with 7 bases that match TRBD1. The CDR3 is made up of 14 amino acids. Losses at the gene ends were 5 bases for V and 0 bases for J; bases not matched to a gene: 2. CDR3 loop: CASSPGQSTDTQYF. CDR3 DNA: TGTGCCAGCAGTCCGGGACAGAGCACAGATACGCAGTATTTT.

J is TRBJ1-6 and V is TRBV11-2; D is unclear. Trimming took 5 bases from V and 15 from J, leaving 23 bases between them. Per germline, CDR1 SGHAT and CDR2 FQNNGV. CDR3 length: 15 amino acids. The CDR3 region has the DNA TGTGCCAGCAGCCCACAAGGACGGCATAATGCACACCTCCACTTT. Amino acid sequence: CASSPQGRHNAHLHF.